This T cell receptor (beta chain) was captured in a study of shared clonotypes between healthy human individuals. Regarding the study as a whole: The diversity represented, both genetic and in exposure history, was limited by few donors. Non-shared clonotypes were found to have lower generation probabilities than the clonotypes that were shared by all four of the sorted-subset donors.

Here immunoSEQ multiplex PCR was the method, and the copy in TCRdb shows in-frame clones only, minus some. The data show over a million clones, approximately 78% seen once. Every donor, a Caucasian adult, lived in Nashville, Tennessee. Note on this clone: What it binds is unknown.

The receptor was derived from a man aged 18 to 29 in good health. Some clones in this sample may be carry-over from other donors' samples. The sequenced sample was memory CD4+ T cells from PBMCs. As to subset: CD45RA-negative fraction.

DNA of the CDR3: TGTGCCAGCAGCCCAGGGACTAGCGGGAGTATGGATACGCAGTATTTT. It codes for CASSPGTSGSMDTQYF. The chain combines TRBV9 with TRBJ2-3, with 14 bases matching TRBD2. The CDR3 runs to 16 residues. Germline V gene data show CDR1 as SGDLS and CDR2 as YYNGEE. V was pared by 4 bases and J by 6 bases, with 7 bases of the junction left unmatched.